The 32 T cell receptor beta chains below were found in one sample sequenced in a study of T cell repertoires in cytomegalovirus infection. For these receptors, no antigen is known. MiXCR, run by TCRdb on the reads, gives a single entry per CDR3 protein. The top ten hold 15% to 20% of the sample, which has about 700,000 distinct CDR3 sequences, roughly 36% seen once. The specimen was cultured PBMCs, collected from culture after CMV antigen stimulation. These TCRs come from a human donor in good health (CMV status not recorded). Some clones in this sample may be carry-over from other donors' samples.

The chain combines TRBV7-9 with TRBJ2-7; D is uncertain. Looked up from germline, CDR1 is SEHNR and CDR2 is FQNEAQ (reference sequence). V gave up 1 base and J gave up 3 bases, with 13 bases separating them. This CDR3 contains 15 residues. Here the CDR3 reads CASSLGEASDYEQYF. The CDR3 bases are TGTGCCAGCAGCTTAGGTGAGGCCAGTGACTACGAGCAGTACTTC.

The chain couples TRBV12-3 or TRBV12-4 to TRBJ1-6, with 8 bases aligning to TRBD1. There are 14 residues in the CDR3. V was clipped by 1 base and J by 16 bases; unmatched bases: 9. Here the CDR3 reads CASSLDMTGERLHF. The DNA of the CDR3 is TGTGCCAGCAGTTTAGATATGACAGGGGAGAGGCTCCACTTT.

This clonotype has a handful of counts. V is TRBV7-2 and J is TRBJ2-5, with 9 nucleotides matching TRBD1. There are 15 residues in the CDR3. Germline CDR1 reads SGHTA; CDR2 reads FQGNSA. Trimming removed 2 bases from V and 4 bases from J; junction bases left unmatched: 5. DNA of the CDR3: TGTGCCAGCAGCTTATTAAAGGGACAGGGAGAGACCCAGTACTTC. Amino acid sequence: CASSLLKGQGETQYF.

J is TRBJ1-2 and V is TRBV28; maybe TRBD1 (6 bases). Germline-derived CDR1 and CDR2 are MDHEN and SYDVKM. This CDR3 contains 14 residues. Trimming removed 8 bases from V and 5 bases from J, with 18 bases in between. CDR3 bases: TGTGCCAGCCAATCCCCGGCGGGGGCTTATGGCTACACCTTC. Its protein product is CASQSPAGAYGYTF.

This clonotype came up a few times. This sequence joins TRBV10-2 and TRBJ1-2, with TRBD1 matching 7 bases. Germline V gene sequence: CDR1 WSHSY, CDR2 SAAADI. With V trimmed by 4 bases and J by 4 bases, 3 bases remained unmatched. The CDR3 loop spans 13 amino acids. CDR3 in DNA: TGCGCCAGCAGTGCCCAGGGGGTCTATGGCTACACCTTC. This translates into CASSAQGVYGYTF.

The rearrangement uses TRBV9 and TRBJ2-1, with D tentatively TRBD1 or TRBD2 (5 bases each). The CDR3 totals 20 residues. The germline CDR1 and CDR2 sequences are SGDLS and YYNGEE. The ends were cut back, 0 bases at V and 0 bases at J, with 22 bases in the middle. The CDR3 reads CASSVAEGVPGLSSYNEQFF. The CDR3 DNA follows: TGTGCCAGCAGCGTAGCTGAAGGGGTTCCGGGATTAAGCTCCTACAATGAGCAGTTCTTC. Filled out from reference TRBV9 and TRBJ2-1, the complete variable domain reads DSGVTQTPKHLITATGQRVTLRCSPRSGDLSVYWYQQSLDQGLQFLIQYYNGEERAKGNILERFSAQQFPDLHSELNLSSLELGDSALYFCASSVAEGVPGLSSYNEQFFGPGTRLTVL.

This clonotype was found a few times. J is TRBJ2-7 and V is TRBV6-2 or TRBV6-3; D is unclear. The CDR3 is made up of 15 amino acids. Germline CDR1 is MNHEY and CDR2 is SVGEGT. Trimming pared 1 base from V and 2 bases from J, leaving 12 bases between. The CDR3 sequence is CASSYYRVFPYEQYF. The DNA of the CDR3 is TGTGCCAGCAGTTACTACCGGGTATTTCCCTACGAGCAGTACTTC.

This clonotype was observed a handful of times. The chain joins TRBV7-9 to TRBJ1-1, with D unresolved. The CDR3 contains 15 residues. V was clipped by 5 bases and J by 4 bases, with 17 bases between them. Germline CDR1 and CDR2: SEHNR and FQNEAQ (reference sequence). Here the CDR3 reads CASSAVDRGGTEAFF. The DNA for the CDR3 is TGTGCCAGCAGCGCCGTCGACCGGGGAGGCACTGAAGCTTTCTTT.

The V call is TRBV19, the J call TRBJ2-7, with D possibly being TRBD1 (5 bases). V was clipped by 10 bases and J by 3 bases, with 16 bases between them. Germline lookup yields CDR1 LNHDA and CDR2 SQIVND (reference sequence). The CDR3 totals 13 residues. The CDR3 DNA reads as TGTGCCACCTCTCCAGGGCAGCACTACGAGCAGTACTTC. Translating gives CATSPGQHYEQYF.

This clonotype has a handful of counts. This chain uses TRBV28 with TRBJ2-1, with TRBD2 matching 9 bases. The germline gives CDR1 MDHEN, CDR2 SYDVKM. V lost 2 bases and J lost 12; bases outside the gene matches: 8. The CDR3 covers 14 residues. CDR3 amino acids: CASSLSLAGSVQFF. CDR3 nucleotide sequence: TGTGCCAGCAGTTTAAGTCTAGCGGGGTCTGTGCAGTTCTTC.

This chain uses TRBV6-8 with TRBJ2-2, with no clear D. The CDR3 consists of 13 residues. The germline gives CDR1 MNHGY, CDR2 SAAAGT. Trimming removed 6 bases from V and 0 bases from J, with 5 bases in between. The CDR3 DNA is TGTGCCAGCAGGCGGTCGAACACCGGGGAGCTGTTTTTT. Its protein product is CASRRSNTGELFF.

This clonotype occurred a few times. V and J are TRBV6-5 and TRBJ2-2; 8 nucleotides line up with TRBD2. The CDR3 is made up of 16 amino acids. The V gene's germline CDR1 is MNHEY and CDR2 SVGAGI. V trimming: 2 bases; J trimming: 3 bases; junction bases outside the gene matches: 5. The CDR3 protein is CASSYGSGGDTGELFF. DNA for the CDR3: TGTGCCAGCAGTTACGGGTCCGGGGGGGACACCGGGGAGCTGTTTTTT.

This clonotype was seen only a few times. The genes are TRBV10-3 and TRBJ2-1; perhaps TRBD2 as D (5 bases). This CDR3 has 14 residues. Germline V gene sequence: CDR1 ENHRY, CDR2 SYGVKD. The V and J ends lost 3 bases and 7 bases respectively, with 13 bases between them. This CDR3 reads CAISDLSSWNEQFF. The DNA of the CDR3 is TGTGCCATCAGTGATTTGTCTAGCTGGAATGAGCAGTTCTTC.

The chain couples TRBV15 to TRBJ2-7; a possible D gene is TRBD1 (6 bases). With 5 bases removed from V and 5 bases from J, the gap between germline ends came to 13 bases. This CDR3 has 13 amino acids. The germline V gene encodes CDR1 LNHNV and CDR2 YYDKDF (reference sequence). The CDR3 sequence: CATSPGTWNEQYF. The DNA for the CDR3 is TGTGCCACCAGCCCCGGGACATGGAACGAGCAGTACTTC.

The chain uses TRBV6-6 and TRBJ1-2; D call uncertain. The V end was cut by 6 bases, the J end by 3 bases, with 14 bases between. CDR1 is MNHNY and CDR2 is SVGAGI in the germline V gene (reference sequence). This CDR3 contains 14 residues. CDR3 nucleotides: TGTGCCAGCAGCCAATGGAGAAGAGACTATGGCTACACCTTC. Protein product: CASSQWRRDYGYTF.

J is TRBJ2-1 and V is TRBV6-1; 8 nucleotides line up with TRBD2. The germline gives CDR1 MNHNS, CDR2 SASEGT. The CDR3 is made up of 18 amino acids. Trimming took 5 bases from V and 2 from J; bases not matched to a gene: 14. CDR3 amino acids: CASSPLSSSGPTYNEQFF. As DNA, the CDR3 is TGTGCCAGCAGTCCCCTTTCGTCTAGCGGGCCTACCTACAATGAGCAGTTCTTC.

This clonotype appeared a few times. The chain employs TRBV7-2 and TRBJ2-7; 12 bases are a match to TRBD2. Losses at the gene ends were 5 bases for V and 4 bases for J; bases not matched to a gene: 6. The CDR3 runs 15 residues. The germline V gene encodes CDR1 SGHTA and CDR2 FQGNSA. CDR3 loop: CASSPGLAGMYEQYF. The CDR3 nucleotides are TGTGCCAGCAGCCCCGGACTAGCGGGAATGTACGAGCAGTACTTC.

This clonotype has ten or more counts. The V gene is TRBV7-2, the J gene TRBJ2-3; D may be TRBD1 or TRBD2 (5 bases each). From germline, CDR1 is SGHTA and CDR2 FQGNSA. The CDR3 covers 17 residues. The germline V and J ends were trimmed by 2 bases and 0 bases, with 15 bases remaining between them. The CDR3 DNA follows: TGTGCCAGCAGCTTATATACAGCCGGGGCCAGCACAGATACGCAGTATTTT. Its protein is CASSLYTAGASTDTQYF. The full variable domain, its missing parts supplied by reference TRBV7-2 and TRBJ2-3, is GAGVSQSPSNKVTEKGKDVELRCDPISGHTALYWYRQSLGQGLEFLIYFQGNSAPDKSGLPSDRFSAERTGGSVSTLTIQRTQQEDSAVYLCASSLYTAGASTDTQYFGPGTRLTVL.

The rearrangement joins TRBV27 to TRBJ1-2, with unresolved D. CDR1 MNHEY and CDR2 SMNVEV come from the germline V gene (reference sequence). V lost 0 bases and J lost 5, with 10 bases in between. The CDR3 has 14 residues. The CDR3 DNA sequence: TGTGCCAGCAGTTTATCGTCCAGGTATTATGGCTACACCTTC. Its protein product is CASSLSSRYYGYTF.

This clonotype has more than one count but fewer than ten. CDR3 coding DNA: TGCGCCAGCAGCTTGGGGGGGAAATTTCATCATGGCTACACCTTC. It specifies CASSLGGKFHHGYTF. The chain has TRBV5-1 and TRBJ1-2; weak D call: TRBD1 (5 bases). The length of the CDR3 is 15 residues. V was clipped by 0 bases and J by 6 bases, with 15 bases between them. Germline V gives CDR1 SGHRS, CDR2 YFSETQ.

This clonotype was detected ten times or more. This rearrangement joins TRBV6-2 or TRBV6-3 to TRBJ1-1; tentatively, D is TRBD1 (5 bases). Germline V gene lookup returns CDR1 MNHEY and CDR2 SVGEGT. The CDR3 length is 15 residues. The V and J ends lost 0 bases and 1 base respectively, with 9 bases between them. CDR3 DNA sequence: TGTGCCAGCAGTTACTCGACTAGGGGGAACACTGAAGCTTTCTTT. Residues: CASSYSTRGNTEAFF.

This clonotype was seen only a few times. The rearrangement links TRBV10-3 to TRBJ2-5, with 7 nucleotides matching TRBD1. CDR1 is ENHRY, CDR2 SYGVKD, per germline. The CDR3 is 11 amino acids. The junction had 1 base not matched to a gene; V was cut back by 3 bases and J by 9 bases. CDR3 amino acids: CAISEGGAQYF. The CDR3 DNA sequence: TGTGCCATCAGTGAAGGGGGCGCCCAGTACTTC.

The J gene is TRBJ1-3, the V gene TRBV11-2, with D unclear. Germline-derived CDR1 and CDR2 are SGHAT and FQNNGV. The V gene lost 1 base and the J gene lost 2 bases, with 9 bases spanning the gap. The CDR3 loop spans 15 amino acids. The DNA of the CDR3 is TGTGCCAGCAGCTTAGTTCGGGCAGCTGGAAACACCATATATTTT. It is translated as CASSLVRAAGNTIYF. Variable domain in full (rest from reference TRBV11-2 and TRBJ1-3): EAGVAQSPRYKIIEKRQSVAFWCNPISGHATLYWYQQILGQGPKLLIQFQNNGVVDDSQLPKDRFSAERLKGVDSTLKIQPAKLEDSAVYLCASSLVRAAGNTIYFGEGSWLTVV.

This clonotype was detected many times. The J gene is TRBJ2-7, the V gene TRBV7-2; 8 nucleotides line up with TRBD1. CDR3 length equals 16 residues. Unmatched junction bases numbered 9, after V lost 1 base and J lost 4 bases. Germline V gene lookup returns CDR1 SGHTA and CDR2 FQGNSA. CDR3 DNA: TGTGCCAGCAGCTTAGTCGCAGGGGGCGAACGGTACGAGCAGTACTTC. This gives the protein CASSLVAGGERYEQYF.

This chain joins TRBV5-5 and TRBJ2-5, with D maybe TRBD2 (6 bases). The CDR3 sequence is 14 residues long. CDR1 and CDR2 (germline): SGHKS, YYEKEE (reference sequence). V was cut by 4 bases and J by 2 bases, with 12 bases left in between. This CDR3 reads CASSTWDSQETQYF. CDR3 sequence (DNA): TGTGCCAGCAGCACCTGGGACTCGCAAGAGACCCAGTACTTC.

The chain joins TRBV7-9 to TRBJ2-5; D is possibly TRBD1 or TRBD2 (5 bases each). CDR1 is SEHNR, CDR2 FQNEAQ, per germline (reference sequence). The length of the CDR3 is 15 residues. Trimming pared 5 bases from V and 4 bases from J, leaving 17 bases between. CDR3 protein: CASSPPGAGTETQYF. Written as DNA, the CDR3 is TGTGCCAGCAGCCCTCCCGGTGCAGGGACAGAGACCCAGTACTTC.

The CDR3 sequence: CASTAKGGSPLHF. CDR3 coding DNA: TGTGCCAGCACAGCGAAGGGAGGTTCACCCCTCCACTTT. The chain joins TRBV7-9 to TRBJ1-6; no definite D call. The germline CDR1 and CDR2 sequences are SEHNR and FQNEAQ (reference sequence). The CDR3 spans 13 residues. Trimming stripped 7 bases from V and 9 bases from J, with 13 bases between.

A few counts support this clonotype. Because the CDR3 is missing its conserved closing phenylalanine or tryptophan, this is likely a read error. Because the CDR3's place on the DNA is in doubt, the DNA is left out and the CDR3 is given as listed by TCRdb. CDR3 sequence: CASSQGGTPHVI. The rearrangement uses TRBV2 and TRBJ2-7; the table's TRBD1 call for D was not verified on the DNA. Per the germline V gene, CDR1 is SNHLY and CDR2 is FYNNEI. The CDR3 is 12 residues long, ends included.

V gene TRBV28 combines with J gene TRBJ2-5; 12 bases are a match to TRBD2. The V gene's germline CDR1 is MDHEN and CDR2 SYDVKM. The CDR3 is 15 residues long. Trimming took 6 bases from V and 2 from J; bases not matched to a gene: 4. The CDR3 DNA reads as TGTGCCAGCAGCCCGACTAGCGGGGGACAAGAGACCCAGTACTTC. This sequence encodes CASSPTSGGQETQYF.

This chain uses TRBV6-6 with TRBJ1-5, with D uncertain. CDR1 and CDR2 from the germline V gene are MNHNY and SVGAGI (reference sequence). The CDR3 runs to 15 residues. Deletions cut 6 bases from V and 4 bases from J, with 16 bases between. The CDR3 nucleotides read TGTGCCAGCAGAGCGGTCGGAGGTCTGAATCAGCCCCAGCATTTT. Translation: CASRAVGGLNQPQHF.

The chain is built from TRBV20-1 and TRBJ2-1, with TRBD2 matching over 8 bases. This CDR3 region has 16 residues. V lost 3 bases, J lost 6 bases, and 13 bases stayed unmatched. In germline, CDR1 is DFQATT, CDR2 SNEGSKA (reference sequence). The CDR3 bases are TGCAGTGCTAGTTTACCCGGGACTAGGGCGGTCAATGAGCAGTTCTTC. Translating it yields CSASLPGTRAVNEQFF.

The chain has TRBV4-1 and TRBJ2-7, with no clear D. V lost 0 bases to trimming and J lost 5 bases, with 11 bases between them. The CDR3 is made up of 14 amino acids. Germline loops: CDR1 MGHRA, CDR2 YSYEKL. Here the CDR3 reads CASSQDPRTHEQYF. In DNA form, the CDR3 reads TGCGCCAGCAGCCAAGATCCTAGGACCCACGAGCAGTACTTC.